This T cell receptor beta chain was identified in a study of T and B cells in COVID-19 patients. Study details: At median age about 35 years, recovered patients were younger than active-infection patients at about 62. Study outcomes and limitations: Early severe-case samples and blood from mildly ill patients during symptoms were in short supply.

This CDR3 has 18 amino acids. Germline values: CDR1 MNHNY, CDR2 SVGAGI (reference sequence). TRB rearrangements were amplified by multiplex PCR with BIOMED2 TRB-A/B primers. Via MiXCR, TCRdb re-called the multiplex PCR reads, giving one row per CDR3 protein. The repertoire holds under 20,000 distinct CDR3 sequences, around a quarter seen once, with more than 2.5% in the top ten. Remarks on this clonotype: The antigen remains undetermined. A read error may be the cause here, since a much bigger clone is one base away.

Each TRB amplification used roughly 250-550 ng of genomic DNA from blood. The sample was blood. This clonotype originated in a human donor who had recovered from COVID-19. The V gene is TRBV6-6, the J gene TRBJ2-6; the match to TRBD1 covers 11 bases. DNA for the CDR3: TGTGCCAGCAGTTCCGGGACAGGGGGAGACTCTGGGGCCAACGTCCTGATTTTC. It codes for CASSSGTGGDSGANVLIF.